Below are 32 T cell receptor beta chains sequenced from a single sample in a study of cytomegalovirus exposure and HLA in healthy donors. The PCR used 60 Vbeta and 13 Jbeta primers. The table came from immunoSEQ multiplex PCR; TCRdb's copy has only in-frame clones and leaves some out. The sample has roughly 190,000 clones; 75% to 90% are singletons. Sequencing was done on a sample of PBMCs. The receptors were gathered from a man aged 25-40 years in good health and CMV-seronegative.

The gene calls are TRBV9 and TRBJ1-4; 8 positions match TRBD1. V shed 3 bases, J shed 8 bases, and the junction held 9 bases outside the gene matches. The CDR3 spans 15 residues. CDR1 and CDR2 (germline): SGDLS, YYNGEE. CDR3 sequence (DNA): TGTGCCAGCAGCGCCGGACAGGGTCGATACGAAAAACTGTTTTTT. This encodes CASSAGQGRYEKLFF.

The chain carries TRBV6-1 and TRBJ2-7; D is possibly TRBD1 (6 bases). V was shortened by 10 bases and J by 2 bases, with 15 bases between the two germline ends. CDR1 and CDR2 (germline): MNHNS, SASEGT. The CDR3 runs to 13 residues. The CDR3 sequence: CATGQPATYEQYF. The CDR3 region has the DNA TGTGCCACCGGACAGCCGGCAACCTACGAGCAGTACTTC.

This chain uses TRBV6-1 with TRBJ1-2; 7 nucleotides align to TRBD1. CDR1 and CDR2 (germline): MNHNS, SASEGT. Trimming took 2 bases from V and 3 from J; bases not matched to a gene: 12. The CDR3 is 17 amino acids. CDR3 sequence (DNA): TGTGCCAGCAGTGAAAGAGGATCGGAGGGGGCGTACTATGGCTACACCTTC. Amino acids: CASSERGSEGAYYGYTF.

The chain links TRBV7-2 to TRBJ1-3; TRBD1 is a possible D gene (5 bases). Deletions cut 2 bases from V and 8 bases from J, with 22 bases between. The CDR3 totals 17 residues. Germline V gives CDR1 SGHTA, CDR2 FQGNSA. CDR3 coding DNA: TGTGCCAGCAGCTTATTCCCCCAGAACGTCAGGGAAGACACCATATATTTT. This encodes CASSLFPQNVREDTIYF.

The V and J genes are TRBV5-4 and TRBJ1-1; D ambiguous. This CDR3 has 14 amino acids. V lost 4 bases and J 1 base, leaving 11 bases between the germline ends. CDR1 and CDR2 from the germline V gene are SGHNT and YYREEE (reference sequence). The CDR3 nucleotides read TGTGCCAGCAGCCCACATCCAGGGAACACTGAAGCTTTCTTT. Translating gives CASSPHPGNTEAFF.

The CDR3 loop reads CASSPSTSPEQFF. CDR3 nucleotides: TGTGCCAGCTCACCGTCTACTTCTCCTGAGCAGTTCTTC. This chain connects TRBV18 to TRBJ2-1; no clear D. Per germline, CDR1 KGHSH and CDR2 LQKENI. Trimming stripped 3 bases from V and 9 bases from J, with 12 bases between. The CDR3 is 13 residues long.

V usage is TRBV2 and J usage is TRBJ2-7; D remains unclear. CDR3 length equals 13 residues. CDR1 is SNHLY, CDR2 FYNNEI, per germline. Trimming took 3 bases from V and 4 from J, leaving 10 bases between them. CDR3 loop: CASSDNSPYEQYF. The CDR3 DNA reads TGTGCCAGCAGTGATAACAGTCCATACGAGCAGTACTTC.

The J gene is TRBJ2-7, the V gene TRBV6-6; TRBD2 matches 7 bases. The CDR3 has 16 amino acids. Trimming cost V 2 bases and J 5 bases; bases outside gene matches: 12. CDR1 MNHNY and CDR2 SVGAGI come from the germline V gene (reference sequence). CDR3 sequence: CASSYDGGSTRHEQYF. The CDR3 region has the DNA TGTGCCAGCAGTTACGACGGCGGGAGTACTCGGCACGAGCAGTACTTC.

The J gene is TRBJ2-3, the V gene TRBV5-6, with D possibly matching TRBD1 (5 bases). CDR3 length equals 13 residues. Deletions cut 4 bases from V and 6 bases from J, with 12 bases between. CDR1 SGHDT and CDR2 YYEEEE come from the germline V gene. The CDR3 bases are TGTGCCAGCAGCCCCAGGGTACCGGATACGCAGTATTTT. Encoded protein: CASSPRVPDTQYF.

The J gene is TRBJ2-7, the V gene TRBV12-5; D might be TRBD2 (7 bases). CDR1 is LGHNT and CDR2 is FRNRAP in the germline V gene. The V and J ends lost 6 bases and 2 bases respectively, with 14 bases between them. The CDR3 runs 14 residues. Here the CDR3 DNA reads TGTGCTAGTGGCCCGGGCGGGGGCCCCTACGAGCAGTACTTC. Residues: CASGPGGGPYEQYF.

The V call is TRBV27, the J call TRBJ2-7; 11 positions match TRBD2. In germline, CDR1 is MNHEY, CDR2 SMNVEV (reference sequence). Germline trimming cut 2 bases from V and 3 bases from J; bases unmatched to any gene: 18. This CDR3 is built from 20 residues. The CDR3 DNA reads TGTGCCAGCAGTTTAAGGGCAGGGCGGCCGGGACTAGCGGCTCTCTACGAGCAGTACTTC. Its protein is CASSLRAGRPGLAALYEQYF.

V gene TRBV25-1 combines with J gene TRBJ2-3, with unresolved D. Germline values: CDR1 MGHDK, CDR2 SYGVNS. Trimming removed 5 bases from V and 5 bases from J, with 11 bases in between. There are 13 residues in the CDR3. CDR3 bases: TGTGCCAGCAGTCCCCCCGGTGGAGATACGCAGTATTTT. Protein sequence: CASSPPGGDTQYF.

The V gene is TRBV6-5, the J gene TRBJ1-2; 7 bases line up with TRBD1. The length of the CDR3 is 14 residues. V dropped 3 bases and J dropped 4; count of bases not matched to a gene: 5. Germline-derived CDR1 and CDR2 are MNHEY and SVGAGI. Here the CDR3 reads CASSYVRDSYGYTF. CDR3 nucleotide sequence: TGTGCCAGCAGTTATGTCCGGGACAGCTATGGCTACACCTTC.

This chain uses TRBV25-1 with TRBJ1-6, with D uncertain. V lost 9 bases, J lost 7 bases, and 16 bases lay in between. Germline lookup yields CDR1 MGHDK and CDR2 SYGVNS. CDR3 length: 14 amino acids. The CDR3 sequence is CASSGWSRNSPLHF. In nucleotides, the CDR3 is TGTGCCAGTTCCGGGTGGAGTAGGAATTCACCCCTCCACTTT.

This clone was seen a handful of times. The rearrangement joins TRBV11-2 to TRBJ1-2, with TRBD1 matching 7 bases. The CDR3 contains 14 residues. V lost 1 base to trimming and J lost 4 bases; unmatched junction nucleotides: 3. CDR1 SGHAT and CDR2 FQNNGV come from the germline V gene. Here the CDR3 reads CASSLGQGGYGYTF. The CDR3, as DNA: TGTGCCAGCAGCTTAGGACAGGGAGGCTATGGCTACACCTTC.

The rearrangement uses TRBV28 and TRBJ1-5, with TRBD1 identical over 7 bases. The J segment lost 2 bases and the V segment lost 3 bases, leaving 7 bases of the junction unmatched. From germline, CDR1 is MDHEN and CDR2 SYDVKM. This CDR3 has 16 amino acids. In nucleotides, the CDR3 is TGTGCCAGCAGTTTCCTTACTGGACAGGGCAATCAGCCCCAGCATTTT. Encoded protein: CASSFLTGQGNQPQHF.

The chain links TRBV6-1 to TRBJ1-2, with TRBD1 identical over 7 bases. The CDR3 runs to 14 residues. The germline gives CDR1 MNHNS, CDR2 SASEGT. V trimming: 1 base; J trimming: 7 bases; junction bases outside the gene matches: 6. The CDR3 DNA reads as TGTGCCAGCAGTGAAGGAGGGGGCTCCACTGGCTACACCTTC. This encodes CASSEGGGSTGYTF.

This clone turned up a few times. The chain has TRBV27 and TRBJ2-5; 7 nucleotides line up with TRBD2. With V trimmed by 6 bases and J by 1 base, 8 bases remained unmatched. Per germline, CDR1 MNHEY and CDR2 SMNVEV (reference sequence). The CDR3 covers 15 residues. CDR3 bases: TGTGCCAGCAGCCACACGGGGGGTCTCCAAGAGACCCAGTACTTC. Its translation is CASSHTGGLQETQYF.

This sequence joins TRBV28 and TRBJ1-5, with a tentative D call TRBD1 (6 bases). Per the germline V gene, CDR1 is MDHEN and CDR2 is SYDVKM. This CDR3 spans 13 amino acids. V lost 6 bases to trimming and J lost 8 bases, with 14 bases between them. As DNA, the CDR3 is TGTGCCAGCAGGTCCAGGGGATCGGAGCCCCAGCATTTT. It yields the protein CASRSRGSEPQHF.

The chain uses TRBV7-2 and TRBJ1-5, with D possibly being TRBD1 (5 bases). Germline-derived CDR1 and CDR2 are SGHTA and FQGNSA. The CDR3 covers 13 residues. V was shortened by 3 bases and J by 7 bases, with 10 bases between the two germline ends. CDR3 DNA sequence: TGTGCCAGCAGCTTGACGGGGGACCAGCCCCAGCATTTT. The encoded protein is CASSLTGDQPQHF.

The CDR3 nucleotides read TGTGCCAGCAGTGAATCTAGGGAGCTGTTTTTT. Its translation: CASSESRELFF. The rearrangement links TRBV25-1 to TRBJ2-2, with D uncertain. CDR3 size: 11 residues. V dropped 1 base and J dropped 9 bases, with 3 bases sitting between them. Germline V gives CDR1 MGHDK, CDR2 SYGVNS. Drawing the rest from reference TRBV25-1 and TRBJ2-2, the complete variable domain is EADIYQTPRYLVIGTGKKITLECSQTMGHDKMYWYQQDPGMELHLIHYSYGVNSTEKGDLSSESTVSRIRTEHFPLTLESARPSHTSQYLCASSESRELFFGEGSRLTVL.

The table lists this clone with a count of one. No conserved phenylalanine or tryptophan is present at the end of the CDR3, so a read error is the likely explanation. The chain combines TRBV10-2 with TRBJ2-7; 10 bases fit TRBD1. Germline lookup yields CDR1 WSHSY and CDR2 SAAADI. This CDR3 has 15 residues. V trimming: 8 bases; J trimming: 3 bases; junction bases outside the gene matches: 10. The CDR3 sequence is CASRSGQGTLYEQYS. CDR3 nucleotide sequence: TGCGCCAGCCGGTCGGGACAGGGGACCCTCTACGAGCAGTACTCC.

This clone was detected only once. This chain's CDR3 is CASSLQPTAQGADSPLHF. DNA for the CDR3: TGTGCCAGCAGCTTGCAGCCCACGGCACAGGGTGCGGATTCACCCCTCCACTTT. This chain uses TRBV5-5 with TRBJ1-6, with D maybe TRBD1 (6 bases). Germline CDR1 reads SGHKS; CDR2 reads YYEKEE (reference sequence). The V end lost 1 base, the J end lost 8 bases, and 22 bases lay between the germline ends. The CDR3 loop spans 18 amino acids.

The chain recombines TRBV7-2 with TRBJ2-7; 9 bases match TRBD1. J gave up 3 bases and V 6 bases, and 9 bases lay outside the gene matches. The CDR3 runs 15 residues. From germline, CDR1 is SGHTA and CDR2 FQGNSA. CDR3 DNA: TGTGCCAGCAGGGTCTGGGGGACAGGGAGCTACGAGCAGTACTTC. Protein: CASRVWGTGSYEQYF.

The V call is TRBV19, the J call TRBJ2-5; possible D gene TRBD2, 5 bases. The CDR3 is 12 residues long. Germline V CDR1 and CDR2: LNHDA, SQIVND (reference sequence). V lost 5 bases and J lost 5, with 9 bases in between. For the CDR3, the DNA is TGTGCCAGTAGTGCATCGGGGGAGACCCAGTACTTC. It encodes CASSASGETQYF.

This sequence joins TRBV25-1 and TRBJ2-7; 9 bases are a match to TRBD1. From germline, CDR1 is MGHDK and CDR2 SYGVNS. This CDR3 region has 15 residues. V dropped 4 bases and J dropped 5; count of bases not matched to a gene: 9. CDR3 loop: CASSAMGQGSHEQYF. The CDR3 DNA reads TGTGCCAGCAGTGCCATGGGACAGGGATCCCACGAGCAGTACTTC.

The chain employs TRBV6-5 and TRBJ1-2, with a possible D match to TRBD1 (5 bases). CDR1 and CDR2 (germline): MNHEY, SVGAGI. CDR3 length equals 14 residues. The germline V and J ends were trimmed by 0 bases and 5 bases, with 10 bases remaining between them. The CDR3 DNA sequence: TGTGCCAGCAGTTACTCAGACAGTTTATATGGCTACACCTTC. It specifies CASSYSDSLYGYTF.

This clone has a single count. CDR3 sequence (DNA): TGCGCCAGCAGCTTTGACTTGCGCAACACTGAAGCTTTCTTT. Translating it yields CASSFDLRNTEAFF. The chain carries TRBV5-1 and TRBJ1-1; D unresolved. Germline V gene data show CDR1 as SGHRS and CDR2 as YFSETQ. The CDR3 consists of 14 residues. V lost 2 bases and J lost 2, with 10 bases in between.

The chain couples TRBV27 to TRBJ2-3; 9 nucleotides agree with TRBD2. With V trimmed by 4 bases and J by 2 bases, 10 bases remained unmatched. CDR1 is MNHEY, CDR2 SMNVEV, per germline (reference sequence). This CDR3 spans 17 amino acids. CDR3 bases: TGTGCCAGCAGTTCCCCAAGACTAGCGGCCGACACAGATACGCAGTATTTT. It is translated as CASSSPRLAADTDTQYF.

The CDR3 bases are TGTGCCAGCAGCGGTAAAGCCCTGAACTATGGCTACACCTTC. Residues: CASSGKALNYGYTF. The chain employs TRBV7-2 and TRBJ1-2; D gene ambiguous. V gave up 5 bases and J gave up 2 bases, with 12 bases separating them. This CDR3 is 14 amino acids long. The germline CDR1 and CDR2 sequences are SGHTA and FQGNSA.

This chain uses TRBV7-2 with TRBJ1-5, with no clear D. Trimming cost V 3 bases and J 6 bases, with 9 bases left between them. Germline lookup yields CDR1 SGHTA and CDR2 FQGNSA. The CDR3 runs 13 residues. The CDR3 nucleotides are TGTGCCAGCAGCTTGGATCGGGGTCAGCCCCAGCATTTT. This translates into CASSLDRGQPQHF. Supplemented by reference TRBV7-2 and TRBJ1-5, the full variable domain reads GAGVSQSPSNKVTEKGKDVELRCDPISGHTALYWYRQSLGQGLEFLIYFQGNSAPDKSGLPSDRFSAERTGGSVSTLTIQRTQQEDSAVYLCASSLDRGQPQHFGDGTRLSIL.

This chain connects TRBV21-1 to TRBJ1-1; whether TRBD1, the table's D call, matches the DNA was not checked. TRBV21-1 is termed a pseudogene. The CDR3 runs 19 residues. The CDR3 loop is CASSKGWSGQGAMNTEAFF. The CDR3 region has the DNA TGTGCCAGCAGCAAAGGGTGGTCGGGACAGGGGGCTATGAACACTGAAGCTTTCTTT.